This T cell receptor beta chain originates from a study of blood T cells in healthy people across ages. With a J-beta primer mix and a sample-barcoded 5' primer, a second PCR ran about 6 to 11 cycles. TCRdb reanalysed the 5' RACE reads using MiXCR and keeps one entry per CDR3 protein. The sample has 710,000 or so distinct CDR3 sequences, about 24% seen once. Trimming stripped 3 bases from V and 7 bases from J, with 18 bases between. The CDR3 has 15 residues. CDR1 and CDR2 (germline): MGHRA, YSYEKL. The sequence was obtained from a man between 65 and 85 years old in good health. The sequenced sample consisted of blood. The chain uses TRBV4-1 and TRBJ2-5; weak D call: TRBD2 (6 bases). The CDR3: CASSQELAKEGTQYF. The CDR3 DNA reads as TGCGCCAGCAGCCAGGAACTAGCAAAGGAGGGGACCCAGTACTTC.